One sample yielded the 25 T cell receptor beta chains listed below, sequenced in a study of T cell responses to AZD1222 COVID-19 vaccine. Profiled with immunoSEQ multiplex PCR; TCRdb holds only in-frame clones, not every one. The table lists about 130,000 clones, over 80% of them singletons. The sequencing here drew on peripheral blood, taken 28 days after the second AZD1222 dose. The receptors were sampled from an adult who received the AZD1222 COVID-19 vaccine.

As DNA, the CDR3 is TGTGCCAGCAGATACAGGGGTGGCTACACCTTC. Its translation: CASRYRGGYTF. This sequence joins TRBV2 and TRBJ1-2; 7 bases align to TRBD1. The germline V gene encodes CDR1 SNHLY and CDR2 FYNNEI. This CDR3 is built from 11 residues. Trimming at V came to 6 bases and at J to 7 bases, leaving 2 bases not matched to a gene.

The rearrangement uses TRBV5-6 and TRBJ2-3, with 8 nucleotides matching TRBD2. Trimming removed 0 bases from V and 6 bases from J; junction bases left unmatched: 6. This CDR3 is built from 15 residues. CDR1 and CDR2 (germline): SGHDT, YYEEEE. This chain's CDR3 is CASSLATSGLDTQYF. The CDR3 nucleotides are TGTGCCAGCAGCTTGGCCACTAGCGGTCTGGATACGCAGTATTTT.

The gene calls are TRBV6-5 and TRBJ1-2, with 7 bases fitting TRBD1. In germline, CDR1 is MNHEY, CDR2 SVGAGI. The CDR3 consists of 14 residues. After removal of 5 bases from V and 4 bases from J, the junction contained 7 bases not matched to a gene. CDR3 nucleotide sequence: TGTGCCAGCAGTCTGACAGGGTTGGCCTATGGCTACACCTTC. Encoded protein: CASSLTGLAYGYTF.

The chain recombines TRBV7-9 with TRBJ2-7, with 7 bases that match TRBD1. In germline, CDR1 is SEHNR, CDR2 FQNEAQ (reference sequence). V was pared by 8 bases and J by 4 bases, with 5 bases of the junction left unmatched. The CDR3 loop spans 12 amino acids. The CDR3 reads CASGDRVYEQYF. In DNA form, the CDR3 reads TGTGCCAGCGGCGACAGGGTTTACGAGCAGTACTTC.

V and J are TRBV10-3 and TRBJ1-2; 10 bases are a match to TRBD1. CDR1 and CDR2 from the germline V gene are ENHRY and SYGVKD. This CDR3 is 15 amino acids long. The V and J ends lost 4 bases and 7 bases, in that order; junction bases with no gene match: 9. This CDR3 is CAISGNRDRGFGYTF. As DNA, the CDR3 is TGTGCCATCAGTGGAAACCGGGACAGGGGCTTTGGCTACACCTTC.

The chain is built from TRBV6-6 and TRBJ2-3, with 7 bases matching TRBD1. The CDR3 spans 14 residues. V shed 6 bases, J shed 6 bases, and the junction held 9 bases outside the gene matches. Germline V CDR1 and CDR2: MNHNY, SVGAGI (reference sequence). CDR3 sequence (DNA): TGTGCCAGCAGAACCCCCGGGACAGAGGATACGCAGTATTTT. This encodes CASRTPGTEDTQYF.

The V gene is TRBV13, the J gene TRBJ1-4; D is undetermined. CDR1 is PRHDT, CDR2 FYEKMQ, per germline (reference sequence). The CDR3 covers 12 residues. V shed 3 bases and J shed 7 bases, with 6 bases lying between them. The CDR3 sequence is CASSFRAEKLFF. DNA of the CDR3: TGTGCCAGCAGCTTTAGGGCTGAAAAACTGTTTTTT.

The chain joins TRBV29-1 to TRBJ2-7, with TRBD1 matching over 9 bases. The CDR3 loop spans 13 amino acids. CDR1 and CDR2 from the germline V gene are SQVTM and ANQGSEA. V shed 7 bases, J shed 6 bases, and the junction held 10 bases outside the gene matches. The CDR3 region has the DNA TGCAGCGCCAACCGGGACAGGGAGGGCGAGCAGTACTTC. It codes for CSANRDREGEQYF.

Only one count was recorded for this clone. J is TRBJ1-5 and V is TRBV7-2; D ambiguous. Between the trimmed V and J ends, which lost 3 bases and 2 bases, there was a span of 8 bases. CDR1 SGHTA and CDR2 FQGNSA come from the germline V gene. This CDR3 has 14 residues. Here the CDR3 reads CASSLGGGNQPQHF. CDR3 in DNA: TGTGCCAGCAGCTTGGGTGGCGGCAATCAGCCCCAGCATTTT.

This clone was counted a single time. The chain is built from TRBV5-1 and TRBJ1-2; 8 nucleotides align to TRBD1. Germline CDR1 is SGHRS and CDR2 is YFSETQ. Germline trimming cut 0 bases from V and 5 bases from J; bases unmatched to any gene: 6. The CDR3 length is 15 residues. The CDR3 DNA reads TGCGCCAGCAGCTTGGGACAGGGGTTTTTTTATGGCTACACCTTC. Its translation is CASSLGQGFFYGYTF.

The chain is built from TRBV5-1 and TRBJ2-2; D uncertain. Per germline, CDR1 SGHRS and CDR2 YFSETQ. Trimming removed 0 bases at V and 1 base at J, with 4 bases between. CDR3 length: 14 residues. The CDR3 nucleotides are TGCGCCAGCAGCTTGGGGCAGAACACCGGGGAGCTGTTTTTT. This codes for CASSLGQNTGELFF.

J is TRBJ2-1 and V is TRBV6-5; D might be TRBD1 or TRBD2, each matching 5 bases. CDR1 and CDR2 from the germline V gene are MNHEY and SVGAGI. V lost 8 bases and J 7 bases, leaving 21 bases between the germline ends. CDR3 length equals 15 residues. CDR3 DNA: TGTGCCAGCGGCCACTCCATCCGGGACGTAAATGAGCAGTTCTTC. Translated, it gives CASGHSIRDVNEQFF.

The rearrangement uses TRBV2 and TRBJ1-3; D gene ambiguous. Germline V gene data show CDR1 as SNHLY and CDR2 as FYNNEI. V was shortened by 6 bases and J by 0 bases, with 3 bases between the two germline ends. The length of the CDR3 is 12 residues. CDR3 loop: CASRYSGNTIYF. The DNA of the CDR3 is TGTGCCAGCAGGTACTCTGGAAACACCATATATTTT. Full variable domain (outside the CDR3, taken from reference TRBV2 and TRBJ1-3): EPEVTQTPSHQVTQMGQEVILRCVPISNHLYFYWYRQILGQKVEFLVSFYNNEISEKSEIFDDQFSVERPDGSNFTLKIRSTKLEDSAMYFCASRYSGNTIYFGEGSWLTVV.

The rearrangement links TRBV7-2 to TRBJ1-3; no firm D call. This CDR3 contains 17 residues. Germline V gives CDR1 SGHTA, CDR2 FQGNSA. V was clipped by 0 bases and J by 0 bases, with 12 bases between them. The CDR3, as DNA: TGTGCCAGCAGCTTAGCGCATAAGGGATACTCTGGAAACACCATATATTTT. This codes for CASSLAHKGYSGNTIYF.

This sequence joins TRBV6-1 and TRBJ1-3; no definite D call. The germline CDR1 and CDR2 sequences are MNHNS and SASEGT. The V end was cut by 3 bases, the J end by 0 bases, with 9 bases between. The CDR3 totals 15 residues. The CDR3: CASSDRLVSGNTIYF. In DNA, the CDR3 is TGTGCCAGCAGTGATCGCCTGGTCTCTGGAAACACCATATATTTT.

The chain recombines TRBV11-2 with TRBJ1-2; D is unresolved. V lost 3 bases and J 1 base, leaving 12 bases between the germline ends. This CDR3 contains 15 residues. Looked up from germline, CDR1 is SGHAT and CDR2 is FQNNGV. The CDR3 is CASSLRDHLNYGYTF. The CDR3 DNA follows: TGTGCCAGCAGCTTGAGAGACCACCTTAACTATGGCTACACCTTC.

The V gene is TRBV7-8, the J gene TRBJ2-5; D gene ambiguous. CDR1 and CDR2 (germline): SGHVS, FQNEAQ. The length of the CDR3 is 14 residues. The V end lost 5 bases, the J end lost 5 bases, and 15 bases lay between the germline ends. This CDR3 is CASSLHFLGETQYF. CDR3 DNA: TGTGCCAGCAGCCTCCATTTTTTGGGGGAGACCCAGTACTTC.

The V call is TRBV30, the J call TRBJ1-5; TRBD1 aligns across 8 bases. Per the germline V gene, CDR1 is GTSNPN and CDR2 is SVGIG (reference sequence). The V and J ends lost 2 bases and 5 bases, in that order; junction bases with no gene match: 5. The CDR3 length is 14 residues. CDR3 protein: CAWSLRQGHQPQHF. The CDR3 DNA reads TGTGCCTGGAGTCTCCGACAGGGGCATCAGCCCCAGCATTTT. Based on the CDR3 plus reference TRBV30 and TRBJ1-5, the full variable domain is SQTIHQWPATLVQPVGSPLSLECTVEGTSNPNLYWYRQAAGRGLQLLFYSVGIGQISSEVPQNLSASRPQDRQFILSSKKLLLSDSGFYLCAWSLRQGHQPQHFGDGTRLSIL.

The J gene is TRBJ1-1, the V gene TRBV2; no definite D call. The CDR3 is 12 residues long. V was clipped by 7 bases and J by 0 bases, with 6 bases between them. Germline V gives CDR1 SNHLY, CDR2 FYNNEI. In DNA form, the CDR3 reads TGTGCCAGCATTGATCTGAACACTGAAGCTTTCTTT. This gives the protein CASIDLNTEAFF.

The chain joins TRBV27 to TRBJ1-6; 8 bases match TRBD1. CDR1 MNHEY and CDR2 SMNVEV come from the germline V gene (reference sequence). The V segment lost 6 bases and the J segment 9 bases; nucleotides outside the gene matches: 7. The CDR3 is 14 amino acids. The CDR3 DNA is TGTGCCAGCAGCGACAGGGGAGTTGGTTCACCCCTCCACTTT. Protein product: CASSDRGVGSPLHF.

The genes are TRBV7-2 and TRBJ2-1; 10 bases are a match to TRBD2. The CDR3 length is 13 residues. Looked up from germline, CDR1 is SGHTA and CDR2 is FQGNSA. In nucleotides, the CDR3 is TGTGCAACCAGCGGGGGGGTCTACAATGAGCAGTTCTTC. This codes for CATSGGVYNEQFF. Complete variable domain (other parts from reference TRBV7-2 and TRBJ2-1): GAGVSQSPSNKVTEKGKDVELRCDPISGHTALYWYRQSLGQGLEFLIYFQGNSAPDKSGLPSDRFSAERTGGSVSTLTIQRTQQEDSAVYLCATSGGVYNEQFFGPGTRLTVL.

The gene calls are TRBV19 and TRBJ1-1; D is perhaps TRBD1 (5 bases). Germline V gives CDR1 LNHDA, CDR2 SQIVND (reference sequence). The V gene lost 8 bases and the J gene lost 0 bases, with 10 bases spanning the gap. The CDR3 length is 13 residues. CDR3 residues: CASHDRLNTEAFF. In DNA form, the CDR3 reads TGTGCCAGTCATGACAGATTGAACACTGAAGCTTTCTTT.

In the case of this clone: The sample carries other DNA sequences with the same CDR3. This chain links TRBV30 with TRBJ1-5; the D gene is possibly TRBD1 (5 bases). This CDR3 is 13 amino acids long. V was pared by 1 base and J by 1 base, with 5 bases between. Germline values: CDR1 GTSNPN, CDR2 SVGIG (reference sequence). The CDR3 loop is CAWSGGSNQPQHF. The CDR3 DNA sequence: TGTGCCTGGAGTGGGGGGAGCAATCAGCCCCAGCATTTT. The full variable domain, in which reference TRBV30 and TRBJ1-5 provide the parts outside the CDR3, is SQTIHQWPATLVQPVGSPLSLECTVEGTSNPNLYWYRQAAGRGLQLLFYSVGIGQISSEVPQNLSASRPQDRQFILSSKKLLLSDSGFYLCAWSGGSNQPQHFGDGTRLSIL.

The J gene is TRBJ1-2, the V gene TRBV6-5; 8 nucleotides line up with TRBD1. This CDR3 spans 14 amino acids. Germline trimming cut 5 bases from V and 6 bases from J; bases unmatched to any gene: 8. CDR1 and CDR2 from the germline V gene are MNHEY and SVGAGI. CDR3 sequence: CASSRTGRLDGYTF. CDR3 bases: TGTGCCAGCAGTAGGACAGGGCGACTGGATGGCTACACCTTC.

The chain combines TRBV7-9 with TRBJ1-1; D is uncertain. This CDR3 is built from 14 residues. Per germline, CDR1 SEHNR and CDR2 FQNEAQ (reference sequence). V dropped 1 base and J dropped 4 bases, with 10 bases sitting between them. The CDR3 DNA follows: TGTGCCAGCAGCTTAGGAGGGCTGGGCACTGAAGCTTTCTTT. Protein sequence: CASSLGGLGTEAFF. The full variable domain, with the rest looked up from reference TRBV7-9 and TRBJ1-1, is DTGVSQNPRHKITKRGQNVTFRCDPISEHNRLYWYRQTLGQGPEFLTYFQNEAQLEKSRLLSDRFSAERPKGSFSTLEIQRTEQGDSAMYLCASSLGGLGTEAFFGQGTRLTVV.